This entry is about one T cell receptor beta chain. Its antigen remains undetermined. Qualities for individual bases were not recorded, and no much larger clone is one base off. The germline V gene gives CDR1 as KGHSH and CDR2 as LQKENI. V sheds 3 bases and J sheds 8 bases, leaving 11 bases between their ends. The CDR3 goes from the cysteine to the phenylalanine over 14 residues. Only the CDR3 portion is preserved as DNA: 42 bases, with reading frame beginning at the first base. This specimen comes from a study of blood T cell repertoires in COVID-19 (dated by TCRdb to 2020 to 2022). For the wider study: Samples covering the acute and convalescent phases of COVID-19 were provided by collaborators in the United States, Italy and Spain. The prospective study material was composed of cDNA or gDNA derived from T cells, B-cell-depleted T cells, or PBMCs. Subjects who had been exposed to COVID-19, were actively infected with it, or had recovered from it provided the deeply sampled blood TCRbeta repertoires that made up the dataset. The repertoires were made available in a free public database intended to serve as a resource for research on the immune response to SARS-CoV-2. Samples came from the ongoing ImmuneRACE study (first 160 participants) plus 1,254 subjects from 6 global collaborators. Nearly every sample came with metadata listing a de-identified subject ID, COVID-19 status, age in years and sex. HLA class I and class II types, where available, came from metadata supplied by the sample provider rather than from assay-based typing.

The immunoSEQ Assay, a bias-controlled multiplex PCR, was used to amplify TCRbeta CDR3 regions from genomic DNA. Turning to the authors' computational methods: Within the assay, amplification of reference gene primers was used to estimate how many nucleated cells each sample contained. Sequence reads were collapsed and filtered to measure the absolute abundance of every unique TCRbeta CDR3 rearrangement. For each sample, productive Simpson clonality was calculated by taking the square root of Simpson's diversity index across productive rearrangements. Sourced from immuneACCESS, this table was stored by TCRdb with only in-frame sequences that have V and J called. A share of the clones is absent; for the studies checked, an unresolved V gene accounts for under half, and the remainder has no known explanation. V and J calls and clone size come straight from that table; D and trimming were deduced from the DNA. The sample records 90,000 or so clones, 75% to 90% of which are singletons. The ten largest account for 1.2% of the sample.

The collaborating institutions used their own protocols to collect whole blood in K2EDTA tubes. For TCRbeta analysis, collaborators shipped samples in one of three forms: frozen whole blood, isolated PBMCs, or DNA extracted from either of those sample types. Broader findings and caveats from the paper: The amount of clinical and demographic metadata varied by source and participant and was provided uncurated.

The sequenced sample consisted of peripheral blood. Rearrangement joined TRBV18 to TRBJ1-6; the D gene is perhaps TRBD1, on 5 matching bases. The source of this sequence is a man aged 80 or over with active or convalescent COVID-19. This receptor carries the CDR3 CASSPTGADSPLHF. The nucleotide sequence is TGTGCCAGCTCACCTACTGGGGCTGATTCACCCCTCCACTTT.